This passage covers 31 T cell receptor beta chains from one sample sequenced in a study of shared clonotypes between healthy human individuals. The protocol was immunoSEQ multiplex PCR, while the TCRdb copy is restricted to in-frame clones and leaves out a portion. Of about 1.1 million clones listed, about 80% were seen once; the top ten hold about 0.52%. Sample: memory CD4+ T cells from PBMCs. Subset indicated: CD45RA-negative fraction. All receptors come from a man aged 18-30 years in good health. Some clones in this sample may be carry-over from other donors' samples.

The gene calls are TRBV2 and TRBJ2-1; 7 nucleotides align to TRBD2. CDR1 is SNHLY and CDR2 is FYNNEI in the germline V gene. The ends lost 4 bases at V and 6 bases at J; junction bases unmatched: 12. This CDR3 spans 16 amino acids. CDR3 bases: TGTGCCAGCAGTGCGCAGAATTCCGGGACTACCAATGAGCAGTTCTTC. This gives the protein CASSAQNSGTTNEQFF.

The rearrangement links TRBV5-1 to TRBJ1-2, with D unclear. Germline-derived CDR1 and CDR2 are SGHRS and YFSETQ. Trimming cost V 0 bases and J 8 bases, with 20 bases left between them. The CDR3 covers 16 residues. The CDR3 reads CASSLGSGDSSRGYTF. CDR3 in DNA: TGCGCCAGCAGCTTGGGGTCGGGCGACTCCTCGAGGGGCTACACCTTC.

The chain joins TRBV11-1 to TRBJ2-1; D is unresolved. V dropped 5 bases and J dropped 1 base, with 15 bases sitting between them. There are 16 residues in the CDR3. CDR1 is SGHAT and CDR2 is FQDESV in the germline V gene (reference sequence). The CDR3 nucleotides are TGTGCCAGCAGCACCCAAGCGACCCGGTCCTACAATGAGCAGTTCTTC. Encoded protein: CASSTQATRSYNEQFF.

The chain is built from TRBV6-5 and TRBJ2-7, with 10 bases that match TRBD1. The CDR3 length is 15 residues. Germline CDR1 and CDR2: MNHEY and SVGAGI. The ends lost 5 bases at V and 6 bases at J; junction bases unmatched: 10. CDR3 protein: CASSPRRDRGGEQYF. CDR3 coding DNA: TGTGCCAGCAGTCCCCGACGGGACAGGGGAGGCGAGCAGTACTTC.

This chain joins TRBV6-6 and TRBJ1-2, with 7 bases fitting TRBD1. CDR3 size: 12 residues. CDR1 MNHNY and CDR2 SVGAGI come from the germline V gene (reference sequence). The V gene end was trimmed by 6 bases and the J gene end by 6 bases; junction bases not matched to a gene: 4. The CDR3 coding sequence is TGTGCCAGCAGCCACGGACAGGATGGCTACACCTTC. It translates to CASSHGQDGYTF.

The J gene is TRBJ2-3, the V gene TRBV7-7; D is unresolved. The CDR3 is 16 amino acids. V was trimmed by 5 bases and J by 2 bases, leaving 17 bases between them. In germline, CDR1 is SSHAT, CDR2 FNYEAQ (reference sequence). The DNA for the CDR3 is TGTGCCAGCAGCACTCAGAAGCCCCCAGTCACAGATACGCAGTATTTT. It encodes CASSTQKPPVTDTQYF.

This clone was detected only a few times. CDR3 loop: CASSPRTLGYGYTF. In DNA, the CDR3 is TGTGCCAGCAGCCCCCGAACCCTCGGCTATGGCTACACCTTC. The rearrangement joins TRBV9 to TRBJ1-2; no clear D gene. Germline V gives CDR1 SGDLS, CDR2 YYNGEE. V was cut by 4 bases and J by 4 bases, with 14 bases left in between. The CDR3 consists of 14 residues.

The J gene is TRBJ2-5, the V gene TRBV10-1; 14 bases match TRBD2. The J segment lost 4 bases and the V segment lost 11 bases, leaving 9 bases of the junction unmatched. CDR1 and CDR2 from the germline V gene are WNHNN and SYGVQD (reference sequence). This CDR3 is 15 amino acids long. Here the CDR3 reads CASPGLAGVGETQYF. The DNA for the CDR3 is TGCGCCTCCCCGGGACTAGCGGGAGTGGGAGAGACCCAGTACTTC.

V is TRBV6-4 and J is TRBJ2-7; D possibly corresponds to TRBD1 (8 bases). The CDR3 contains 16 residues. V lost 6 bases, J lost 5 bases, and 23 bases lay in between. CDR1 is MRHNA and CDR2 is SNTAGT in the germline V gene. The CDR3 DNA follows: TGTGCCAGCAGCGACAGCGGGGCAGGGGGCCCCCACGAGCAGTACTTC. Translated: CASSDSGAGGPHEQYF.

The chain recombines TRBV28 with TRBJ1-1; D ambiguous. CDR1 MDHEN and CDR2 SYDVKM come from the germline V gene. Trimming left V 6 bases short and J 4 bases short, with 15 bases between. This CDR3 contains 14 residues. The CDR3 reads CASRPPGWGTEAFF. The CDR3 nucleotides read TGTGCCAGCAGACCGCCGGGCTGGGGCACTGAAGCTTTCTTT.

The chain employs TRBV27 and TRBJ2-5; possible D gene TRBD1, 6 bases. V was trimmed by 9 bases and J by 1 base, leaving 15 bases between them. CDR1 is MNHEY and CDR2 is SMNVEV in the germline V gene (reference sequence). The CDR3 spans 14 residues. CDR3 sequence (DNA): TGTGCCAGAAACCGGAAGGACAGCCAAGAGACCCAGTACTTC. This codes for CARNRKDSQETQYF.

The V call is TRBV5-4, the J call TRBJ2-3, with 8 bases fitting TRBD1. The V and J ends lost 0 bases and 2 bases, in that order; junction bases with no gene match: 2. Germline loops: CDR1 SGHNT, CDR2 YYREEE (reference sequence). The CDR3 length is 15 residues. CDR3 nucleotides: TGTGCCAGCAGCTTGGCAGGGGGCTTCACAGATACGCAGTATTTT. It codes for CASSLAGGFTDTQYF.

The chain joins TRBV7-3 to TRBJ1-1; 8 positions agree with TRBD1. The CDR3 is 13 residues long. Looked up from germline, CDR1 is SGHTA and CDR2 is FQGTGA. Germline trimming cut 2 bases from V and 8 bases from J; bases unmatched to any gene: 4. CDR3 amino acids: CASSLQAGGEAFF. DNA of the CDR3: TGTGCCAGCAGCTTACAGGCAGGGGGCGAAGCTTTCTTT.

The CDR3 DNA reads as TGCGCCAGCAGCTTGGCCGGACAGGCGGATACGCAGTATTTT. Its protein is CASSLAGQADTQYF. The chain is built from TRBV5-1 and TRBJ2-3; TRBD1 agrees at 7 bases. This CDR3 is 14 amino acids long. The ends lost 0 bases at V and 6 bases at J; junction bases unmatched: 4. From germline, CDR1 is SGHRS and CDR2 YFSETQ.

The chain links TRBV30 to TRBJ2-7, with 9 bases identical to TRBD1. CDR1 GTSNPN and CDR2 SVGIG come from the germline V gene (reference sequence). CDR3 length: 12 residues. Germline trimming cut 5 bases from V and 5 bases from J; bases unmatched to any gene: 4. The CDR3 spells CAWVTGGDEQYF. Written as DNA, the CDR3 is TGTGCCTGGGTCACAGGGGGCGACGAGCAGTACTTC.

This CDR3 reads CASSPRPGSTEAFF. In nucleotides, the CDR3 is TGTGCCAGCAGCCCCCGGCCAGGGAGCACTGAAGCTTTCTTT. This rearrangement joins TRBV27 to TRBJ1-1, with TRBD1 as a possible D gene (5 bases). CDR3 size: 14 residues. V was shortened by 6 bases and J by 4 bases, with 15 bases between the two germline ends. In germline, CDR1 is MNHEY, CDR2 SMNVEV (reference sequence).

Turning to this clone: This sample also contains other DNA sequences that code for the same CDR3. The chain links TRBV5-1 to TRBJ2-5; D not certain. The CDR3 is made up of 11 amino acids. The germline CDR1 and CDR2 sequences are SGHRS and YFSETQ. Trimming cost V 4 bases and J 1 base, with 2 bases left between them. The CDR3 sequence: CASSVQETQYF. CDR3 nucleotides: TGCGCCAGCAGCGTCCAAGAGACCCAGTACTTC. The full variable domain, with the rest looked up from reference TRBV5-1 and TRBJ2-5, is KAGVTQTPRYLIKTRGQQVTLSCSPISGHRSVSWYQQTPGQGLQFLFEYFSETQRNKGNFPGRFSGRQFSNSRSEMNVSTLELGDSALYLCASSVQETQYFGPGTRLLVL.

This clone appeared a few times. The rearrangement joins TRBV11-2 to TRBJ2-7; D is uncertain. Per germline, CDR1 SGHAT and CDR2 FQNNGV. CDR3 length: 11 amino acids. Trimming pared 0 bases from V and 3 bases from J, leaving 0 bases between. The CDR3 region is CASSLDYEQYF. The CDR3 nucleotides are TGTGCCAGCAGCTTAGACTACGAGCAGTACTTC. Supplemented by reference TRBV11-2 and TRBJ2-7, the full variable domain reads EAGVAQSPRYKIIEKRQSVAFWCNPISGHATLYWYQQILGQGPKLLIQFQNNGVVDDSQLPKDRFSAERLKGVDSTLKIQPAKLEDSAVYLCASSLDYEQYFGPGTRLTVT.

V and J are TRBV5-4 and TRBJ2-2, with TRBD1 matching over 9 bases. From germline, CDR1 is SGHNT and CDR2 YYREEE (reference sequence). J gave up 5 bases and V 10 bases, and 9 bases lay outside the gene matches. This CDR3 region has 14 residues. CDR3 sequence reads: CAGSTGGGTGELFF. The CDR3 bases are TGTGCCGGATCGACAGGGGGAGGGACCGGGGAGCTGTTTTTT.

The gene calls are TRBV2 and TRBJ2-3, with 9 bases that match TRBD1. With 8 bases clipped from V and 3 bases from J, the junction kept 3 bases outside the gene matches. Germline V gene data show CDR1 as SNHLY and CDR2 as FYNNEI. The CDR3 is 13 amino acids. CDR3 DNA sequence: TGTGCCAGCTGTGGACAGGGGACAGATACGCAGTATTTT. As protein: CASCGQGTDTQYF.

This clone was recorded many times. The V call is TRBV7-9, the J call TRBJ1-2; TRBD1 aligns across 9 bases. With 5 bases clipped from V and 0 bases from J, the junction kept 7 bases outside the gene matches. The CDR3 has 16 amino acids. Looked up from germline, CDR1 is SEHNR and CDR2 is FQNEAQ (reference sequence). The CDR3 region has the DNA TGTGCCAGCAGCCGTGGGACAGGGTCCTCTAACTATGGCTACACCTTC. Residues: CASSRGTGSSNYGYTF. The variable domain in full, completed from reference TRBV7-9 and TRBJ1-2, reads DTGVSQNPRHKITKRGQNVTFRCDPISEHNRLYWYRQTLGQGPEFLTYFQNEAQLEKSRLLSDRFSAERPKGSFSTLEIQRTEQGDSAMYLCASSRGTGSSNYGYTFGSGTRLTVV.

The V and J genes are TRBV30 and TRBJ1-1; no firm D call. The V and J ends lost 3 bases and 8 bases respectively, with 10 bases between them. The CDR3 spans 11 residues. Germline CDR1 and CDR2: GTSNPN and SVGIG (reference sequence). The CDR3 nucleotides read TGTGCCTGGAGGCAAGACGGAGAAGCTTTCTTT. Translated, it gives CAWRQDGEAFF.

This clone was counted a few times. The sample carries other DNA sequences with the same CDR3. V and J are TRBV5-4 and TRBJ1-1; D is uncertain. Germline loops: CDR1 SGHNT, CDR2 YYREEE (reference sequence). The CDR3 is made up of 13 amino acids. V dropped 2 bases and J dropped 1 base, with 6 bases sitting between them. The CDR3 reads CASSFLPNTEAFF. DNA for the CDR3: TGTGCCAGCAGCTTTCTACCGAACACTGAAGCTTTCTTT.

This sequence joins TRBV11-1 and TRBJ2-5, with 7 nucleotides matching TRBD1. Germline V lookup: CDR1 SGHAT, CDR2 FQDESV (reference sequence). The junction had 8 bases not matched to a gene; V was cut back by 6 bases and J by 1 base. This CDR3 region has 15 residues. The CDR3 DNA reads as TGTGCCAGCAGTATAATCGGGACAGCCCAAGAGACCCAGTACTTC. Protein sequence: CASSIIGTAQETQYF.

Of note for this clone: This sample also contains other DNA sequences that code for the same CDR3. The chain recombines TRBV30 with TRBJ2-7, with a tentative D call TRBD2 (6 bases). CDR3 length equals 13 residues. The germline gives CDR1 GTSNPN, CDR2 SVGIG (reference sequence). V was cut by 0 bases and J by 0 bases, with 6 bases left in between. CDR3 region: CAWSVGSSYEQYF. The CDR3 DNA reads as TGTGCCTGGAGTGTCGGGAGCTCCTACGAGCAGTACTTC.

The chain links TRBV4-2 to TRBJ2-3; 7 bases fit TRBD2. The CDR3 is made up of 14 amino acids. Germline assignment: CDR1 LGHNA and CDR2 YNFKEQ. The V segment lost 0 bases and the J segment 6 bases; nucleotides outside the gene matches: 3. CDR3 sequence (DNA): TGTGCCAGCAGCCAAGACGGGGGGTCGGATACGCAGTATTTT. This codes for CASSQDGGSDTQYF.

V usage is TRBV10-3 and J usage is TRBJ1-1, with TRBD1 matching over 9 bases. The CDR3 spans 13 residues. Trimming cost V 10 bases and J 1 base; bases outside gene matches: 4. The germline V gene has CDR1 ENHRY and CDR2 SYGVKD. In DNA form, the CDR3 reads TGTGCCAGCGGACAGGGGCAGAACACTGAAGCTTTCTTT. Translation: CASGQGQNTEAFF.

V and J are TRBV5-4 and TRBJ1-3; 9 bases are a match to TRBD1. J was trimmed by 8 bases and V by 4 bases; bases with no gene match: 10. CDR1 is SGHNT and CDR2 is YYREEE in the germline V gene (reference sequence). This CDR3 has 15 residues. The CDR3 bases are TGTGCCAGCAGCAACCCAAGGGACAGGGAGGACACCATATATTTT. Translated, it gives CASSNPRDREDTIYF.

This clone was seen a few times. This sequence joins TRBV5-1 and TRBJ2-7; unclear D gene. Trimming left V 4 bases short and J 5 bases short, with 13 bases between. The germline V gene has CDR1 SGHRS and CDR2 YFSETQ. The CDR3 loop spans 13 amino acids. The CDR3 protein is CASSPGPLNEQYF. CDR3 in DNA: TGCGCCAGCAGCCCGGGTCCCCTGAACGAGCAGTACTTC.

J is TRBJ2-7 and V is TRBV7-2; D is unresolved. The CDR3 totals 15 residues. The V gene lost 1 base and the J gene lost 6 bases, with 16 bases spanning the gap. CDR1 and CDR2 from the germline V gene are SGHTA and FQGNSA. The CDR3 loop reads CASSLGRYSTLEQYF. Written as DNA, the CDR3 is TGTGCCAGCAGCTTAGGGCGATATTCAACCCTCGAGCAGTACTTC.

Concerning this clone itself: The sample has other DNA sequences that encode this CDR3 too. CDR3 bases: TGTGCCAGCAGCTTGGGCGTCGGGCGGCTCACAGATACGCAGTATTTT. Translated, it gives CASSLGVGRLTDTQYF. This chain links TRBV7-2 with TRBJ2-3; D gene unclear. Germline V gives CDR1 SGHTA, CDR2 FQGNSA. This CDR3 is built from 16 residues. The V and J ends lost 3 bases and 2 bases respectively, with 15 bases between them.